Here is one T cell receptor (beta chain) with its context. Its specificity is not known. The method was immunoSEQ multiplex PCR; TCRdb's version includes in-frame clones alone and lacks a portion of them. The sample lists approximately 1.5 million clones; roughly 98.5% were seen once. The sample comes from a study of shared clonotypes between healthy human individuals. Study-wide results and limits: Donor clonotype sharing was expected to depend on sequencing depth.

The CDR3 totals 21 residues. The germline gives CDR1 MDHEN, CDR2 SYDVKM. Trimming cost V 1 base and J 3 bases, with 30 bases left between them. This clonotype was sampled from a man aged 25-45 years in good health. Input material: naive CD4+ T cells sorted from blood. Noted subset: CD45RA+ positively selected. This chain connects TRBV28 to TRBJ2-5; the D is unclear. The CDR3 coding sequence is TGTGCCAGCAGTTTATATTGGGCCCCAAGGTCTGTCAAGAATTACGAAGAGACCCAGTACTTC. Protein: CASSLYWAPRSVKNYEETQYF.